This TCR beta chain is drawn from a study of blood T cell repertoires in COVID-19. On the study more broadly: The study drew acute and convalescent COVID-19 samples from the United States, Italy and Spain. The cDNA or gDNA used as material had been derived from T cells, B-cell-depleted T cells, or PBMCs.

Per the original data handling: Nucleated cell number was recorded as an estimate derived from reference gene primer amplification. Here immunoSEQ multiplex PCR was the method, and the copy in TCRdb shows in-frame clones only, minus some. That table furnishes V, J and clone size, whereas the DNA furnished D and trimming. There are over 70,000 clones in the sample; around 85% occur only once, and roughly 5.5% lies in the top ten. This clone was seen only once. Trimming removed 3 bases from V and 4 bases from J, with 10 bases in between. This CDR3 has 13 amino acids. Germline V lookup: CDR1 KGHSH, CDR2 LQKENI.

The source of this sequence is a man at least 80 years old with acute or convalescent COVID-19. Sequenced material: peripheral blood. The chain couples TRBV18 to TRBJ2-7; no firm D call. The CDR3 DNA reads as TGTGCCAGCTCACCTAACAGCCCGTACGAGCAGTACTTC. This sequence encodes CASSPNSPYEQYF.